This is a list of T cell receptor beta chains from one sample in a study of T-cell memory formation after mild COVID-19. One entry per CDR3 protein, called by TCRdb with MiXCR from the 5' RACE reads. The data contain approximately 60,000 distinct CDR3 sequences, more than 8% of them seen just once; the ten biggest clones take up 0.9% to 1.5%. Specimen: PBMCs or a T cell subset sorted from them (not recorded which). All receptors derive from a man aged 18 to 30 who had mild COVID-19 (a few samples of this study predate the infection). Cell type and time point are not known. Each CDR3 is given with its conserved first and last residue. Each record gives: D gene, V gene, clone size, J gene, CDR3 protein, CDR3 DNA. The D gene is left open where the match is weak. Not every row has a clone size; where given, it reads once, few, many or a size class.

-	TRBV28	-	TRBJ1-5	CASRRGGAQPQHF	TGTGCCAGCCGACGCGGGGGTGCCCAGCCCCAGCATTTT
-	TRBV5-1	-	TRBJ1-6	CASSLGPTGSPLHF	TGCGCCAGCAGCTTGGGACCTACTGGATCACCCCTCCACTTT
TRBD2	TRBV7-2	-	TRBJ2-1	CASSLVLAGSSYNEQFF	TGTGCCAGCAGCTTAGTCCTAGCGGGGAGCTCCTACAATGAGCAGTTCTTC
-	TRBV18	-	TRBJ1-6	CASSPMGPNEYNSPLHF	TGTGCCAGCTCACCGATGGGCCCAAATGAATATAATTCACCCCTCCACTTT
-	TRBV7-9	many	TRBJ2-5	CASSLTGRLLETQYF	TGTGCCAGCAGCCTCACAGGGAGACTTCTGGAGACCCAGTACTTC
-	TRBV6-1	many	TRBJ1-3	CASSEYWRKAASGNTIYF	TGTGCCAGCAGTGAATACTGGAGGAAGGCCGCCTCTGGAAACACCATATATTTT
-	TRBV7-9	-	TRBJ1-1	CASTDTRGNTEAFF	TGTGCCAGCACCGACACCCGGGGGAACACTGAAGCTTTCTTT
TRBD1	TRBV28	-	TRBJ1-5	CASSGGTDNQPQHF	TGTGCCAGCAGTGGGGGGACAGACAATCAGCCCCAGCATTTT
-	TRBV12-3/TRBV12-4	many	TRBJ2-2	CATQPDTGELFF	TGTGCCACCCAGCCAGACACCGGGGAGCTGTTTTTT
-	TRBV10-3	few	TRBJ1-4	CAISESSRGNEKLFF	TGTGCCATCAGTGAGTCTTCCAGGGGTAATGAAAAACTGTTTTTT
-	TRBV5-1	-	TRBJ2-2	CASSFRSTSNTGELFF	TGCGCCAGCAGCTTTAGGTCCACTTCGAACACCGGGGAGCTGTTTTTT
-	TRBV19	-	TRBJ2-6	CASTLGSGANVLTF	TGTGCCAGTACACTCGGATCTGGGGCCAACGTCCTGACTTTC
TRBD1	TRBV7-2	-	TRBJ2-5	CASSSYRGETQYF	TGTGCCAGCAGCTCATACAGGGGGGAGACCCAGTACTTC
-	TRBV20-1	-	TRBJ2-5	CSARYETQYF	TGCAGTGCTCGCTACGAGACCCAGTACTTC
-	TRBV5-5	few	TRBJ2-1	CASSLGPATYNEQFF	TGTGCCAGCAGCTTGGGTCCTGCCACCTACAATGAGCAGTTCTTC
-	TRBV7-9	medium-sized	TRBJ2-3	CASSPRWGLSTDTQYF	TGTGCCAGCAGCCCCAGATGGGGACTGAGCACAGATACGCAGTATTTT
-	TRBV18	-	TRBJ1-1	CASSSWTIPEAFF	TGTGCCAGCTCATCTTGGACTATCCCCGAAGCTTTCTTT
-	TRBV6-6	-	TRBJ2-2	CASSYSIAQINTGELFF	TGTGCCAGCAGTTACTCGATCGCACAGATTAACACCGGGGAGCTGTTTTTT
TRBD1	TRBV4-2	-	TRBJ2-3	CASSQRQGSTDTQYF	TGTGCCAGCAGCCAACGACAGGGAAGCACAGATACGCAGTATTTT
TRBD1	TRBV29-1	many	TRBJ2-7	CSAGTDYEQYF	TGCAGCGCTGGGACAGACTACGAGCAGTACTTC
-	TRBV7-9	-	TRBJ1-2	CASSQRPLGGYTF	TGTGCCAGCAGCCAACGTCCCCTCGGCGGCTACACCTTC
TRBD2	TRBV7-8	few	TRBJ2-7	CASSYVRGGGYEQYF	TGTGCCAGCAGCTACGTACGCGGGGGGGGCTACGAGCAGTACTTC
-	TRBV6-6	many	TRBJ2-7	CASTQGSSYEQYF	TGTGCCAGCACCCAGGGGTCCTCCTACGAGCAGTACTTC
-	TRBV30	-	TRBJ1-2	CAWSRGGPNYGYTF	TGTGCCTGGAGCCGGGGAGGGCCGAACTATGGCTACACCTTC
-	TRBV20-1	-	TRBJ1-2	CSARAGGGRRANYGYTF	TGCAGTGCTAGAGCGGGTGGGGGGCGTCGAGCTAACTATGGCTACACCTTC
-	TRBV6-2/TRBV6-3	-	TRBJ2-5	CASSYVGIQETQYF	TGTGCCAGCAGTTACGTGGGCATTCAAGAGACCCAGTACTTC
-	TRBV4-3	few	TRBJ1-3	CASSQDGTRGNTIYF	TGCGCCAGCAGCCAAGACGGGACTCGAGGAAACACCATATATTTT
TRBD2	TRBV9	-	TRBJ2-3	CASSGPGGTDTQYF	TGTGCCAGCAGCGGACCGGGGGGTACGGATACGCAGTATTTT
-	TRBV12-3/TRBV12-4	-	TRBJ1-1	CASSLGHTLTSEAFF	TGTGCCAGCAGTTTAGGGCACACCCTGACGTCGGAAGCTTTCTTT
-	TRBV11-2	-	TRBJ2-5	CASSIELALETQYF	TGTGCCAGCAGCATAGAACTAGCTTTGGAGACCCAGTACTTC
TRBD2	TRBV5-1	-	TRBJ2-3	CASSAQASGARDTQYF	TGCGCCAGCAGCGCGCAGGCTAGCGGGGCACGGGATACGCAGTATTTT
-	TRBV10-2	-	TRBJ2-7	CASSERAGPYEQYF	TGCGCCAGCAGTGAGAGGGCAGGGCCCTACGAGCAGTACTTC
TRBD1	TRBV7-2	medium-sized	TRBJ2-5	CASSSTGQGSFEYF	TGTGCCAGCAGCTCCACGGGACAGGGGTCGTTTGAGTACTTC
-	TRBV4-3	few	TRBJ2-3	CASSQVGARADTQYF	TGCGCCAGCAGCCAAGTTGGGGCAAGGGCCGATACGCAGTATTTT
-	TRBV25-1	many	TRBJ2-3	CASSEWSEFTDTQYF	TGTGCCAGCAGTGAGTGGTCAGAGTTCACAGATACGCAGTATTTT
-	TRBV12-3/TRBV12-4	many	TRBJ2-7	CASSRDVQEQYF	TGTGCCAGCAGTCGGGACGTCCAGGAGCAGTACTTC
TRBD2	TRBV29-1	few	TRBJ2-3	CSVSPASGGVADTQYF	TGCAGCGTTTCCCCTGCGAGCGGGGGTGTCGCAGATACGCAGTATTTT
TRBD1	TRBV7-3	many	TRBJ2-2	CASSQPKGQGTGELFF	TGTGCCAGCAGTCAACCTAAGGGACAGGGGACCGGGGAGCTGTTTTTT
TRBD1	TRBV5-6	-	TRBJ2-5	CASSRRTGAGETQYF	TGTGCCAGCAGCCGTCGGACAGGGGCGGGCGAGACCCAGTACTTC
TRBD2	TRBV7-2	few	TRBJ2-3	CASSLLAGKDTQYF	TGTGCCAGCAGCTTACTAGCGGGGAAGGATACGCAGTATTTT
TRBD2	TRBV7-3	few	TRBJ2-1	CASSLGGDEQFF	TGTGCCAGCAGCTTAGGGGGGGATGAGCAGTTCTTC
TRBD2	TRBV6-5	few	TRBJ2-7	CASSYSPSGSYEQYF	TGTGCCAGCAGTTACTCGCCTAGCGGCTCCTACGAGCAGTACTTC
-	TRBV12-3/TRBV12-4	few	TRBJ2-2	CASIDRTNTGELFF	TGTGCCAGCATTGACAGAACGAACACCGGGGAGCTGTTTTTT
-	TRBV5-1	many	TRBJ2-5	CASSQGRDQETQYF	TGCGCCAGCAGCCAGGGGCGGGACCAAGAGACCCAGTACTTC
TRBD2	TRBV3-1	-	TRBJ2-5	CASSQGLEETQYF	TGTGCCAGCAGCCAGGGACTAGAAGAGACCCAGTACTTC
-	TRBV7-2	few	TRBJ1-5	CASSPIRGSNQPQHF	TGTGCCAGCAGCCCTATCCGGGGGAGCAATCAGCCCCAGCATTTT
-	TRBV7-3	-	TRBJ2-1	CASSSQTALGEQFF	TGTGCCAGCAGCTCCCAAACCGCCCTGGGTGAGCAGTTCTTC
TRBD2	TRBV5-1	-	TRBJ2-7	CASSGTRKSYEQYF	TGCGCCAGCAGCGGGACTAGGAAGTCCTACGAGCAGTACTTC
TRBD2	TRBV11-2	few	TRBJ2-1	CASSSSGGSNEQFF	TGTGCCAGCAGCTCTAGCGGGGGGTCCAATGAGCAGTTCTTC
TRBD2	TRBV5-1	-	TRBJ2-3	CASSLLASGGDTQYF	TGCGCCAGCAGCTTGTTGGCTAGCGGGGGGGATACGCAGTATTTT
TRBD1	TRBV7-2	-	TRBJ1-4	CASSLGSAGGNEKLFF	TGTGCCAGCAGCTTAGGTTCGGCAGGGGGGAATGAAAAACTGTTTTTT
-	TRBV4-1	medium-sized	TRBJ2-3	CASSGDGFREADTQYF	TGCGCCAGCAGCGGAGACGGGTTCAGAGAGGCAGATACGCAGTATTTT
TRBD1	TRBV29-1	many	TRBJ1-3	CSAGGQGANTIYF	TGCAGCGCCGGCGGACAGGGCGCAAACACCATATATTTT
-	TRBV15	-	TRBJ1-5	CATSRVSGGYQPQHF	TGTGCCACCAGCAGAGTGTCGGGGGGATATCAGCCCCAGCATTTT
TRBD1	TRBV20-1	few	TRBJ2-1	CSARDRGGYNEQFF	TGCAGTGCCAGAGACAGGGGAGGCTACAATGAGCAGTTCTTC
-	TRBV12-3/TRBV12-4	many	TRBJ1-2	CASSLTPPGYGYTF	TGTGCCAGCAGCCTAACCCCACCTGGTTATGGCTACACCTTC